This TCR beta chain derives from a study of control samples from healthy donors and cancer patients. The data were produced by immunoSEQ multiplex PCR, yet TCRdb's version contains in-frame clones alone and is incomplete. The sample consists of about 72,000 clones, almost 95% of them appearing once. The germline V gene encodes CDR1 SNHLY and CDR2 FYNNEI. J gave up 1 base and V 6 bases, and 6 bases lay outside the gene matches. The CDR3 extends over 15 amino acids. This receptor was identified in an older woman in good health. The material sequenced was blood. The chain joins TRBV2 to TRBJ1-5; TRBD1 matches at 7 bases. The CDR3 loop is CASRARGDSNQPQHF. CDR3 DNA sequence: TGTGCCAGCAGGGCCAGGGGGGACAGCAATCAGCCCCAGCATTTT.